The sequence of this T cell receptor (beta chain) was determined in a study of glioma-infiltrating T cells. The study's findings and limits: Gliomas, especially low-grade, showed above-expected tissue-blood divergence; non-neoplastic patients showed below.

TCR alpha and beta CDR3 regions were amplified from RNA using iRepertoire nested multiplex PCR. For one-step reverse transcription and amplification, about 85-400 ng of tissue mRNA or PBMC total RNA was used. MiXCR, run by TCRdb on the multiplex PCR reads, gives a single entry per CDR3 protein. The data contain 150,000 or so distinct CDR3 sequences, 30% to 40% of them singletons. This clonotype was recorded a few times. The antigen remains unidentified. This CDR3 spans 16 amino acids. Germline V gene lookup returns CDR1 MGHDK and CDR2 SYGVNS. V was cut by 6 bases and J by 2 bases, with 16 bases left in between.

The rearrangement joins TRBV25-1 to TRBJ2-2; no clear D gene. Specimen: glioma tissue, nonneoplastic brain tissue, or PBMCs (not recorded which). This TCR was sampled from a human donor with low-grade glioma or glioblastoma, undergoing nonglioma brain surgery, or in good health (not recorded which). The CDR3 loop reads CASRRSTLGNTGELFF. CDR3 DNA sequence: TGTGCCAGCAGGCGTAGCACGTTAGGAAACACCGGGGAGCTGTTTTTT.